These 25 T cell receptor beta chains came from one sample sequenced in a study of T cell repertoires in cytomegalovirus infection. TCRdb processed the reads anew with MiXCR; each CDR3 protein has one entry. The sample holds a few hundred thousand distinct CDR3 sequences; 15% to 20% are singletons and the top ten take around 8.6%. Material: PBMCs. These receptors all come from a human donor in good health (CMV status not recorded). Some clones in this sample may be carry-over from other donors' samples.

The rearrangement links TRBV28 to TRBJ2-2, with D possibly matching TRBD2 (5 bases). Looked up from germline, CDR1 is MDHEN and CDR2 is SYDVKM. The CDR3 is 15 amino acids. The V end was cut by 3 bases, the J end by 2 bases, with 10 bases between. CDR3 region: CASSFGLANTGELFF. DNA of the CDR3: TGTGCCAGCAGTTTCGGGCTAGCCAACACCGGGGAGCTGTTTTTT. Full variable domain (missing parts from reference TRBV28 and TRBJ2-2): DVKVTQSSRYLVKRTGEKVFLECVQDMDHENMFWYRQDPGLGLRLIYFSYDVKMKEKGDIPEGYSVSREKKERFSLILESASTNQTSMYLCASSFGLANTGELFFGEGSRLTVL.

The genes are TRBV5-1 and TRBJ2-7, with D perhaps matching TRBD2 (5 bases). The ends were cut back, 2 bases at V and 0 bases at J, with 9 bases in the middle. This CDR3 has 14 residues. Germline lookup yields CDR1 SGHRS and CDR2 YFSETQ. In nucleotides, the CDR3 is TGCGCCAGCAGCTTTGGCGGGTACTCCTACGAGCAGTACTTC. Translation: CASSFGGYSYEQYF. The full variable domain, its missing parts supplied by reference TRBV5-1 and TRBJ2-7, is KAGVTQTPRYLIKTRGQQVTLSCSPISGHRSVSWYQQTPGQGLQFLFEYFSETQRNKGNFPGRFSGRQFSNSRSEMNVSTLELGDSALYLCASSFGGYSYEQYFGPGTRLTVT.

The chain joins TRBV6-5 to TRBJ2-7; maybe TRBD2 (5 bases). The V end lost 0 bases, the J end lost 1 base, and 10 bases lay between the germline ends. The CDR3 runs to 15 residues. Germline assignment: CDR1 MNHEY and CDR2 SVGAGI. DNA of the CDR3: TGTGCCAGCAGTTACTCGAGAGGACTGTCCTACGAGCAGTACTTC. It encodes CASSYSRGLSYEQYF.

In this sample, this clonotype turned up a few times. J is TRBJ2-1 and V is TRBV10-3, with 10 bases matching TRBD2. The CDR3 sequence is 13 residues long. Germline trimming cut 9 bases from V and 8 bases from J; bases unmatched to any gene: 7. Germline CDR1 ENHRY, CDR2 SYGVKD. The CDR3 DNA reads TGTGCCATTGCCGGGACTAGCGAAGATGAGCAGTTCTTC. Its protein is CAIAGTSEDEQFF.

This clonotype was counted ten times or more. The chain couples TRBV7-2 to TRBJ2-3, with no clear D. The CDR3 extends over 15 amino acids. Germline CDR1 SGHTA, CDR2 FQGNSA. Deletions cut 4 bases from V and 0 bases from J, with 11 bases between. The CDR3 DNA sequence: TGTGCCAGCAGCTCCTTGCAGGCGAGCACAGATACGCAGTATTTT. Encoded protein: CASSSLQASTDTQYF.

J is TRBJ2-3 and V is TRBV6-1, with D possibly TRBD2 on 6 matching bases. V gave up 5 bases and J gave up 8 bases, with 23 bases separating them. The CDR3 has 16 residues. CDR1 is MNHNS, CDR2 SASEGT, per germline. The CDR3 spells CASSQLAGGALRTQYF. The CDR3 nucleotides read TGTGCCAGCAGTCAATTAGCCGGGGGTGCCTTGCGTACGCAGTATTTT.

This clonotype was recorded a few times. A junction end diverges from the germline sequence, so it may reflect a read error. The rearrangement joins TRBV27 to TRBJ2-5; 9 bases are shared with TRBD2. The CDR3 sequence is 14 residues long. CDR1 is MNHEY, CDR2 SMNVEV, per germline (reference sequence). The chain's CDR3 is CASRRLAVQETQYF. The CDR3 bases are TGTGCCAGCCGCCGACTAGCGGTACAAGAGACTCAGTACTTC.

A single count supports this clonotype. This chain links TRBV18 with TRBJ1-5; unclear D gene. CDR1 and CDR2 from the germline V gene are KGHSH and LQKENI. Between the trimmed V and J ends, which lost 3 bases and 0 bases, there was a span of 6 bases. The CDR3 contains 14 residues. In nucleotides, the CDR3 is TGTGCCAGCTCACCTCAGGTTAGCAATCAGCCCCAGCATTTT. It encodes CASSPQVSNQPQHF.

The chain links TRBV27 to TRBJ1-5; D possibly corresponds to TRBD1 (5 bases). V was shortened by 0 bases and J by 5 bases, with 11 bases between the two germline ends. CDR1 is MNHEY and CDR2 is SMNVEV in the germline V gene (reference sequence). This CDR3 is built from 15 residues. The CDR3: CASSLSGRAHQPQHF. CDR3 in DNA: TGTGCCAGCAGTTTATCGGGCAGGGCCCATCAGCCCCAGCATTTT.

This clonotype was recorded many times. Here the CDR3 reads CASSRTDTYEQYF. CDR3 in DNA: TGTGCCAGCAGCAGAACCGATACCTACGAGCAGTACTTC. J is TRBJ2-7 and V is TRBV7-9, with D unclear. This CDR3 is built from 13 residues. Germline CDR1 reads SEHNR; CDR2 reads FQNEAQ (reference sequence). The germline V and J ends were trimmed by 5 bases and 2 bases, with 10 bases remaining between them.

This chain uses TRBV28 with TRBJ2-3, with D maybe TRBD1 (5 bases). Trimming removed 10 bases from V and 2 bases from J, with 16 bases in between. The CDR3 contains 14 residues. Germline V CDR1 and CDR2: MDHEN, SYDVKM. This chain's CDR3 is CATRVTPNTDTQYF. The CDR3 DNA follows: TGTGCCACCAGGGTTACCCCAAACACAGATACGCAGTATTTT. Using reference TRBV28 and TRBJ2-3 for the parts outside the CDR3, the full variable domain is DVKVTQSSRYLVKRTGEKVFLECVQDMDHENMFWYRQDPGLGLRLIYFSYDVKMKEKGDIPEGYSVSREKKERFSLILESASTNQTSMYLCATRVTPNTDTQYFGPGTRLTVL.

This clonotype was observed a few times. The J gene is TRBJ2-7, the V gene TRBV19; 11 bases line up with TRBD2. V was clipped by 5 bases and J by 0 bases; unmatched bases: 6. CDR1 LNHDA and CDR2 SQIVND come from the germline V gene (reference sequence). This CDR3 has 16 residues. The CDR3 bases are TGTGCCAGTAGTGGGCTAGCGGGAGGTGACTCCTACGAGCAGTACTTC. As protein: CASSGLAGGDSYEQYF.

The table lists this clonotype with many counts. The rearrangement uses TRBV7-2 and TRBJ2-5; D ambiguous. Germline V gives CDR1 SGHTA, CDR2 FQGNSA. The CDR3 is made up of 14 amino acids. Trimming removed 1 base from V and 1 base from J, with 7 bases in between. The CDR3 loop reads CASSLGLAQETQYF. The CDR3 DNA follows: TGTGCCAGCAGCTTAGGCCTGGCCCAAGAGACCCAGTACTTC.

Of note for this clonotype: A read error is possible here, since a much larger clone lies one base away. This chain links TRBV6-6 with TRBJ2-1; tentative D call: TRBD2 (7 bases). Germline V gene data show CDR1 as MNHNY and CDR2 as SVGAGI (reference sequence). Trimming stripped 7 bases from V and 6 bases from J, with 13 bases between. The CDR3 totals 13 residues. CDR3 loop: CASKEGGVNEQFF. The DNA of the CDR3 is TGTGCCAGCAAGGAGGGGGGGGTCAATGAGCAGTTCTTC.

This clonotype was seen at least ten times. V and J are TRBV7-2 and TRBJ1-1; D unresolved. CDR3 length equals 11 residues. The ends were cut back, 6 bases at V and 10 bases at J, with 12 bases in the middle. Germline V lookup: CDR1 SGHTA, CDR2 FQGNSA. The CDR3 bases are TGTGCCAGCAGGTCCGGGGTTATAGCTTTCTTT. Translated, it gives CASRSGVIAFF.

This clonotype was found many times. The chain joins TRBV2 to TRBJ2-7, with 7 bases aligning to TRBD2. The CDR3 extends over 14 amino acids. V shed 7 bases, J shed 9 bases, and the junction held 15 bases outside the gene matches. CDR1 SNHLY and CDR2 FYNNEI come from the germline V gene. CDR3 sequence reads: CASMEGRAGARQYV. The CDR3 nucleotides are TGTGCCAGCATGGAGGGGCGGGCGGGAGCTAGGCAGTACGTC.

The table lists this clonotype with a few counts. The chain carries TRBV25-1 and TRBJ1-6, with 9 bases aligning to TRBD1. Germline V gene lookup returns CDR1 MGHDK and CDR2 SYGVNS. J was trimmed by 9 bases and V by 9 bases; bases with no gene match: 18. The CDR3 sequence is 17 residues long. CDR3 nucleotide sequence: TGTGCCAGTAGTCCACTTGGCGGACAGGGGCAGGGTTCACCCCTCCACTTT. Its translation: CASSPLGGQGQGSPLHF.

The chain has TRBV4-2 and TRBJ2-1; no clear D gene. This CDR3 region has 15 residues. CDR1 LGHNA and CDR2 YNFKEQ come from the germline V gene. The ends were cut back, 1 base at V and 3 bases at J, with 10 bases in the middle. CDR3 nucleotides: TGTGCCAGCAGCCAAGTCTCAACCCTCTACAATGAGCAGTTCTTC. Protein sequence: CASSQVSTLYNEQFF.

Only a few counts were recorded for this clonotype. V and J are TRBV7-9 and TRBJ2-1; D is uncertain. V lost 8 bases and J lost 9, with 14 bases in between. The CDR3 is made up of 12 amino acids. Germline V gene data show CDR1 as SEHNR and CDR2 as FQNEAQ (reference sequence). The CDR3 loop is CASRGTGGEQFF. CDR3 sequence (DNA): TGTGCCAGCCGTGGAACGGGTGGTGAGCAGTTCTTC.

This clonotype came up many times. The V call is TRBV12-3 or TRBV12-4, the J call TRBJ1-6; the D is unclear. The ends were cut back, 6 bases at V and 7 bases at J, with 13 bases in the middle. The length of the CDR3 is 14 residues. The DNA of the CDR3 is TGTGCCAGCAGAAGCCGGGATTTAAATTCACCCCTCCACTTT. Translating it yields CASRSRDLNSPLHF.

CDR3 sequence: CASLPPVGGRYNEQFF. The CDR3 region has the DNA TGTGCCAGCCTCCCTCCGGTCGGCGGGAGATACAATGAGCAGTTCTTC. The chain has TRBV7-6 and TRBJ2-1; 7 nucleotides align to TRBD2. There are 16 residues in the CDR3. The trim removed 8 bases at V and 4 bases at J, leaving 14 bases unmatched. Germline CDR1 and CDR2: SGHVS and FNYEAQ.

This clonotype was seen at least ten times. This chain connects TRBV29-1 to TRBJ2-1, with TRBD2 as a possible D gene (6 bases). This CDR3 has 15 amino acids. V gave up 3 bases and J gave up 0 bases, with 12 bases separating them. Germline V gene lookup returns CDR1 SQVTM and CDR2 ANQGSEA. Written as DNA, the CDR3 is TGCAGCGTTGACACGGGACTGAGCTCCTACAATGAGCAGTTCTTC. Translating it yields CSVDTGLSSYNEQFF.

CDR3 nucleotides: TGTGCCAGCAAGCGGGACTCCGCGGGTCATGAGCAGTTCTTC. Protein sequence: CASKRDSAGHEQFF. This chain links TRBV12-3 or TRBV12-4 with TRBJ2-1; 7 bases are a match to TRBD2. Trimming cost V 7 bases and J 8 bases; bases outside gene matches: 11. The CDR3 runs 14 residues.

The chain uses TRBV12-3 or TRBV12-4 and TRBJ1-5; 7 nucleotides match TRBD1. The CDR3 runs to 14 residues. Trimming cost V 10 bases and J 5 bases; bases outside gene matches: 11. DNA for the CDR3: TGTGCCACTTCGACAGGGACGGTGGATCAGCCCCAGCATTTT. This translates into CATSTGTVDQPQHF.

The genes are TRBV28 and TRBJ1-1, with D possibly being TRBD1 (5 bases). Germline V gene sequence: CDR1 MDHEN, CDR2 SYDVKM. CDR3 length: 12 amino acids. The germline V and J ends were trimmed by 7 bases and 1 base, with 7 bases remaining between them. Here the CDR3 reads CASNQGNTEAFF. CDR3 in DNA: TGTGCCAGCAACCAGGGGAACACTGAAGCTTTCTTT.